Many counts were recorded for the clone carrying this T cell receptor (beta chain). This entry comes from a study of early T cells in non-severe SARS-CoV-2 infection. There are 14 residues in the CDR3. Germline CDR1 and CDR2: SGHAT and FQNNGV. The trim removed 1 base at V and 2 bases at J, leaving 1 base unmatched. TCRdb passed the 5' RACE reads through MiXCR, listing each CDR3 protein once. The profile covers 87,000 or so distinct CDR3 sequences, with roughly 15% appearing a single time and roughly 6% taken by the ten largest. J is TRBJ2-7 and V is TRBV11-2; 8 bases match TRBD1. This receptor was obtained from an adult who was a healthcare worker with PCR-confirmed SARS-CoV-2 infection or an uninfected control (not recorded which). Material for sequencing was whole blood. In DNA form, the CDR3 reads TGTGCCAGCAGCTTAGCAGGGGGCACCTACGAGCAGTACTTC. Protein sequence: CASSLAGGTYEQYF.